Listed below are T cell receptor beta chains from one sample, sequenced in a study of T cells in localized non-small cell lung cancer. Clones were read by immunoSEQ multiplex PCR, and TCRdb kept only the in-frame ones, dropping some. This table has 40,000 to 60,000 clones, 81% appearing once. This specimen was peripheral blood mononuclear cells, taken before any cancer treatment. The receptors derive from a man aged 35 to 69 with stage III lung adenocarcinoma. The CDR3 runs from the conserved cysteine through the conserved F or W. Fields, in order: clone size, J gene, V gene, D gene, CDR3 DNA, CDR3 protein. The D gene is left open where the match is weak. Clone size appears in some rows only: once, few, many, or a class for an expanded clone.

>-|TRBJ2-1|TRBV6-5|-
TGTGCCAGCAGGCCAGATTGGGGGCATGAGCAGTTCTTC
CASRPDWGHEQFF
>-|TRBJ1-1|TRBV28|-
TGTGCCAGCGAAATGAGGGCGAACACTGAAGCTTTCTTT
CASEMRANTEAFF
>few|TRBJ2-5|TRBV5-1|TRBD1
TGCGCCAGCAGCTTGCGGACTGACAGGGTAGAGACCCAGTACTTC
CASSLRTDRVETQYF
>once|TRBJ2-5|TRBV29-1|-
TGCAGCGTGAGGGGAGGAGAGACCCAGTACTTC
CSVRGGETQYF
>-|TRBJ1-6|TRBV10-2|-
TGCGCCAGCAGTGGGGATAATTATAATTCACCCCTCCACTTT
CASSGDNYNSPLHF
>-|TRBJ2-1|TRBV29-1|-
TGCAGCGCTATAAGACAGGAAAGCTCCTACAATGAGCAGTTCTTC
CSAIRQESSYNEQFF
>-|TRBJ1-1|TRBV6-4|-
TGTGCCAGCAGTGAGACAGGGAACACTGAAGCTTTCTTT
CASSETGNTEAFF
>once|TRBJ2-1|TRBV5-6|TRBD2
TGTGCCAGCAGCTTGGGGACTAGCGTCTATGAGCAGTTCTTC
CASSLGTSVYEQFF
>-|TRBJ2-5|TRBV18|-
TGTGCCAGCTCACCATCGCGACTACAAGAGACCCAGTACTTC
CASSPSRLQETQYF
>-|TRBJ1-6|TRBV6-1|-
TGTGCCAGCAGTGCAGGGCCTTATAATTCACCCCTCCACTTT
CASSAGPYNSPLHF
>-|TRBJ2-6|TRBV2|TRBD2
TGTGCCACCCTGACGACTAGCGGGGAATACGGGGCCAACGTCCTGACTTTC
CATLTTSGEYGANVLTF
>-|TRBJ2-7|TRBV4-2|TRBD2
TGTGCCAGCAGCCTAAGAGGGACCGAGCGGGGGACTTCCTACGAGCAGTACTTC
CASSLRGTERGTSYEQYF
>-|TRBJ2-5|TRBV2|TRBD1
TGTGCCAGCACGGGACAGGGCGAGGGCGAGACCCAGTACTTC
CASTGQGEGETQYF
>-|TRBJ2-3|TRBV7-2|TRBD2
TGTGCCAGCAGCCTCGAGGGACTAGCTTCTGCTACGCAGTATTTT
CASSLEGLASATQYF
>once|TRBJ2-2|TRBV29-1|TRBD2
TGCGTCGCGAGCCAGCGGGGGTTTCCCGGGGAGCTGTTTTTT
CVASQRGFPGELFF
>-|TRBJ2-7|TRBV7-6|TRBD1
TGTGCCAGCAGCTTAGTCCCTCTTAACCGGGACAGGGGCTCCTACGAGCAGTACTTC
CASSLVPLNRDRGSYEQYF
>-|TRBJ2-1|TRBV18|-
TGTGCCAGCTCACCAGGAGGGGGCGTCGGGAATGAGCAGTTCTTC
CASSPGGGVGNEQFF
>-|TRBJ2-1|TRBV2|TRBD2
TGTGCCAGCAGTGAAGCAGGGACTAGCGGAAACAATGAGCAGTTCTTC
CASSEAGTSGNNEQFF
>-|TRBJ1-5|TRBV6-1|-
TGTGTCAGCGGGGCACATAGCAATCAGCCCCAGCATTTT
CVSGAHSNQPQHF
>-|TRBJ2-1|TRBV5-5|TRBD2
TGTGCCAGCACCCTGCTAGCGGGGGGGGTCAATGAGCAGTTCTTC
CASTLLAGGVNEQFF
>-|TRBJ1-1|TRBV7-8|-
TGTGCCAGCAGCCGGCGGTCGATGAACACTGAAGCTTTCTTT
CASSRRSMNTEAFF
>-|TRBJ2-5|TRBV13|-
TGTGCCAGCAGCAGGAACAGGGTTGCACAAGAGACCCAGTACTTC
CASSRNRVAQETQYF
>-|TRBJ1-6|TRBV10-3|-
TGTGCCATCAGTGAGCGCGGGGATAATTCACCCCTCCACTTT
CAISERGDNSPLHF
>few|TRBJ2-3|TRBV9|TRBD2
TGTGCCAGCAGCCAGGGGACTAGCAGTGCAGATACGCAGTATTTT
CASSQGTSSADTQYF
>-|TRBJ2-5|TRBV10-3|TRBD2
TGTGCCATCAGCCTGACTAGCGGGGATGAGGTAGAGACCCAGTACTTC
CAISLTSGDEVETQYF
>-|TRBJ2-1|TRBV9|-
TGTGCCAGCAGCGTTTCTACCTACAATGAGCAGTTCTTC
CASSVSTYNEQFF
>-|TRBJ2-5|TRBV4-2|TRBD2
TGTGCCAGCAGCTTGGGACTAGCGGGGCAAGAGACCCAGTACTTC
CASSLGLAGQETQYF
>few|TRBJ2-1|TRBV5-1|-
TGCGCCAGCAGCTTGGGTTACTTAACCTACAATGAGCAGTTCTTC
CASSLGYLTYNEQFF